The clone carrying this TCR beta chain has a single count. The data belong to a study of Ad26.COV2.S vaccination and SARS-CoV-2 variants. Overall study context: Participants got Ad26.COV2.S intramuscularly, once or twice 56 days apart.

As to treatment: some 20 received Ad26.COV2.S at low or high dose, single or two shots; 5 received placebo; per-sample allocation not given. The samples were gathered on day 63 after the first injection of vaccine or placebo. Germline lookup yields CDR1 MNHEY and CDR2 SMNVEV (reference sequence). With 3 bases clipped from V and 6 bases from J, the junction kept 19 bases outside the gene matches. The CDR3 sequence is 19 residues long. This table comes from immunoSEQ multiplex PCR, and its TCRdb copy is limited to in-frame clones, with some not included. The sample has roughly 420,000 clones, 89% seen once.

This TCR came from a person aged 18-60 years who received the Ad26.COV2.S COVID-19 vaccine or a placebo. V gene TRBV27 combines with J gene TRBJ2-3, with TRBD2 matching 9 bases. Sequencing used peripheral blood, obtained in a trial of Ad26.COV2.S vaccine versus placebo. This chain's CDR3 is CASSFLAWTSAGVGDTQYF. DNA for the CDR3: TGTGCCAGCAGTTTCCTGGCTTGGACTAGCGCCGGGGTTGGGGATACGCAGTATTTT.